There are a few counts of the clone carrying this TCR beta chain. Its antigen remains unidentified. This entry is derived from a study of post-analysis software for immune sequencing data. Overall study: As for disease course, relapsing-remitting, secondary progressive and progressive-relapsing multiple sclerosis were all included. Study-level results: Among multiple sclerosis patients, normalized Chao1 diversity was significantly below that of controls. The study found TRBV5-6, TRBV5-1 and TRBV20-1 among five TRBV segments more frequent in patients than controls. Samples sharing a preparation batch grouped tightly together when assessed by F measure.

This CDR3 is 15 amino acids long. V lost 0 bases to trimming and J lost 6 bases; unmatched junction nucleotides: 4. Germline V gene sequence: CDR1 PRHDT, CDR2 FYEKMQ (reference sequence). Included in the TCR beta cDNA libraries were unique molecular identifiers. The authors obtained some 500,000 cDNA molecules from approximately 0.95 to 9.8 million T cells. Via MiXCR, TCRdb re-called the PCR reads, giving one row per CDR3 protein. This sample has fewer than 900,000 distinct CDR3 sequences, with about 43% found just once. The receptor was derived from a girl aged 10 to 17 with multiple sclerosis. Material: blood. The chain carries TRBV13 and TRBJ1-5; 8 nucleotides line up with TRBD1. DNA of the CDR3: TGTGCCAGCAGCTTAGGGGACAGGGTTTCTCAGCCCCAGCATTTT. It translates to CASSLGDRVSQPQHF.